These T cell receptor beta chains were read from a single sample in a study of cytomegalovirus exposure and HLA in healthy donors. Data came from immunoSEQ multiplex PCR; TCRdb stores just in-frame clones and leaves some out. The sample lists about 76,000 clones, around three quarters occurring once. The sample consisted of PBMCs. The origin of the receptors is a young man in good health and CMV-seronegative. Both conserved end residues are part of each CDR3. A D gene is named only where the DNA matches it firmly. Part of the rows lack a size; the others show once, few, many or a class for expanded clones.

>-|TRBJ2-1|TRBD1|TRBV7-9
TGTGCCAGCAGATCCGGACAGGGGGCGCGGAATGAGCAGTTCTTC
CASRSGQGARNEQFF
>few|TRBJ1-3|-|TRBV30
TGTGCCTGGAGTCCGGGAACTACTGGAAACACCATATATTTT
CAWSPGTTGNTIYF
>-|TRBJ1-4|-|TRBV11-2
TGTGCCAGCAGCCTCAGGGTAGGGGTTGATGAAAAACTGTTTTTT
CASSLRVGVDEKLFF
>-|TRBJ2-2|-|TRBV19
TGTGCCAGTAGTATAGTAACCGGGGGCACCGGGGAGCTGTTTTTT
CASSIVTGGTGELFF
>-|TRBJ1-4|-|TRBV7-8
TGTGCCAGCAGCTTACAGGCGACTAATGAAAAACTGTTTTTT
CASSLQATNEKLFF
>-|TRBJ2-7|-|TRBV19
TGTGCCAGTAGTACGTCCCCACAGGGCTACGAGCAGTACTTC
CASSTSPQGYEQYF
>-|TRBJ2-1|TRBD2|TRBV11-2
TGTGCCAGCAGGAAACCGGGACTAGCGTATCACAATGAGCAGTTCTTC
CASRKPGLAYHNEQFF
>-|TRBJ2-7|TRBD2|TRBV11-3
TGTGCCAGCAGGTTCAGGAGGGGACTAGCGGGAGTTCCTCCCTACGAGCAGTACTTC
CASRFRRGLAGVPPYEQYF
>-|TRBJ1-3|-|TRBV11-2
TGTGCCAGCAGCCTCTCTTACTCTGGAAACACCATATATTTT
CASSLSYSGNTIYF
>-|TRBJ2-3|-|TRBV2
TGTGCCAGCCCGGGACTCTCTTTGGATACGCAGTATTTT
CASPGLSLDTQYF
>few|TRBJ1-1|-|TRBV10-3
TGTGCCATCAGTGTGGGGGGGGGAGGCACTGAAGCTTTCTTT
CAISVGGGGTEAFF
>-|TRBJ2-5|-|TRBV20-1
TGCAGTGCTAGTCCTAGTGGGACCCAGTACTTC
CSASPSGTQYF
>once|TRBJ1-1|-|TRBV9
TGTGCCCGCAGCGTAGGTGGGGGGGGAGTGAACACTGAAGCTTTCTTT
CARSVGGGGVNTEAFF
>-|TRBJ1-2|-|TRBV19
TGTGCCAGTAGTATCCCCGGGTCGCCGGAGACCTTGGGCTACACCTTC
CASSIPGSPETLGYTF
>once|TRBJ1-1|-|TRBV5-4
TGTGCCAGCAGCTCTGGTGGGGGGGTAACTGAAGCTTTCTTT
CASSSGGGVTEAFF
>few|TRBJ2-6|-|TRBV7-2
TGTGCCAGCAGCCTAGGAGTATCTGGGGCCAACGTCCTGACTTTC
CASSLGVSGANVLTF
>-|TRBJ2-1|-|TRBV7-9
TGTCCCAGCGGCTTAGTCTTGAGCTCCTACAATGAGCAGTTCTTC
CPSGLVLSSYNEQFF
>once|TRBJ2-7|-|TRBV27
TGTGCCAGCAGTTTATTGGCGGCCACCTTTTTCGAGCAGTACTTC
CASSLLAATFFEQYF
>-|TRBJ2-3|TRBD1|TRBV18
TGTGCCAGCTCACTCGTAGGGACAGGAGGAGCAGATACGCAGTATTTT
CASSLVGTGGADTQYF
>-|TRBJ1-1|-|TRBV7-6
TGTGCCAGCAGCGCATTATCCAGGGTGAACACTGAAGCTTTCTTT
CASSALSRVNTEAFF